This T cell receptor (beta chain) was documented in a study of T-cell memory formation after mild COVID-19. Study overall: TCR clusters showed largely donor specificity. Study-wide results and limits: Within pre-infection memory, some responding clones were found, suggesting cross-reactive memory joined. Contracting CD4+ clones were located mainly in CM and EM, and CD8+ clones in EMRA.

The V segment lost 6 bases and the J segment 6 bases; nucleotides outside the gene matches: 4. The CDR3 length is 13 residues. This clonotype was observed a handful of times. Its antigen is not known. TCR alpha and TCR beta cDNA libraries carrying sample barcodes and UMIs were produced by 5'RACE using constant-segment primers. TCRdb processed the 5' RACE reads anew with MiXCR; each CDR3 protein has one entry. The sample has around 420,000 distinct CDR3 sequences, less than 25% seen once; the top ten hold roughly 8.7%. The V call is TRBV12-3 or TRBV12-4, the J call TRBJ1-2, with 10 bases aligning to TRBD1. The receptor was derived from an adult woman who had mild COVID-19 (a few samples of this study predate the infection). Cell type and time point are not known. The sequenced sample consisted of PBMCs or a T cell subset sorted from them (not recorded which). The CDR3 loop is CASRRQGANGYTF. CDR3 coding DNA: TGTGCCAGCAGAAGACAGGGGGCGAATGGCTACACCTTC.